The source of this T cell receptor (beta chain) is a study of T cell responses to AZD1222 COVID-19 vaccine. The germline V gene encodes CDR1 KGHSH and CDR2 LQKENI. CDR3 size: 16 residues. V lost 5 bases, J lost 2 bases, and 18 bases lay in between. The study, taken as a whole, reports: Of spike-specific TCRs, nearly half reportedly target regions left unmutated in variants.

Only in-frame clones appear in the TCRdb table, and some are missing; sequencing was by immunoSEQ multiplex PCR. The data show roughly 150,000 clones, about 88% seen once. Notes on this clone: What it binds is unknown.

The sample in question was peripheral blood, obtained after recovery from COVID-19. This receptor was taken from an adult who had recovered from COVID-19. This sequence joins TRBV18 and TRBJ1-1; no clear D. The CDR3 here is CASSIGDPDLNTEAFF. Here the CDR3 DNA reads TGTGCCAGCTCAATCGGGGATCCGGATCTTAACACTGAAGCTTTCTTT.